These 13 T cell receptor beta chains were sequenced from one sample in a study of T cells in Graves' hyperthyroidism and ophthalmopathy. It was RNA transcripts that yielded the amplified TCR beta CDR3 regions. First-round RT-PCR with HTBI primers amplified the TCR CDR3 region. Each CDR3 protein is one row after TCRdb ran MiXCR on the multiplex PCR reads. The table records 210,000 or so distinct CDR3 sequences, roughly 17% of them present only once. The source material was blood. The receptors were gathered from a man between 45 and 60 years old with Graves' hyperthyroidism.

This clonotype was observed a handful of times. In DNA, the CDR3 is TGCAGTGCCACAACTAGCGGCTCCTACAATGAGCAGTTCTTC. Amino acids: CSATTSGSYNEQFF. V is TRBV20-1 and J is TRBJ2-1; 8 bases match TRBD2. The CDR3 length is 14 residues. J was trimmed by 0 bases and V by 6 bases; bases with no gene match: 4. CDR1 and CDR2 from the germline V gene are DFQATT and SNEGSKA (reference sequence).

The gene calls are TRBV12-3 or TRBV12-4 and TRBJ2-2; 10 bases match TRBD2. With 7 bases clipped from V and 2 bases from J, the junction kept 1 base outside the gene matches. The CDR3 is 14 amino acids. CDR3 DNA: TGTGCCAGCAAACTAGCGGGAAACACCGGGGAGCTGTTTTTT. Protein sequence: CASKLAGNTGELFF.

This clonotype was observed at least ten times. The chain links TRBV7-2 to TRBJ2-3; 13 nucleotides line up with TRBD2. Germline assignment: CDR1 SGHTA and CDR2 FQGNSA. Trimming at V came to 5 bases and at J to 0 bases, leaving 11 bases not matched to a gene. The CDR3 consists of 19 residues. The CDR3 sequence is CASSPGLAGPSRSTDTQYF. In nucleotides, the CDR3 is TGTGCCAGCAGCCCGGGACTAGCGGGACCTTCCCGAAGCACAGATACGCAGTATTTT.

V gene TRBV15 combines with J gene TRBJ2-5; 7 nucleotides agree with TRBD2. This CDR3 has 13 residues. The V gene's germline CDR1 is LNHNV and CDR2 YYDKDF (reference sequence). With V trimmed by 6 bases and J by 1 base, 2 bases remained unmatched. The CDR3 DNA reads TGTGCCACCAGTCGGGAGGTCCAAGAGACCCAGTACTTC. It specifies CATSREVQETQYF.

This clonotype was seen more than once but under ten times. The chain has TRBV4-3 and TRBJ2-3; 9 bases agree with TRBD1. The CDR3 is made up of 16 amino acids. V trimming: 2 bases; J trimming: 5 bases; junction bases outside the gene matches: 8. Germline-derived CDR1 and CDR2 are LGHNA and YSLEER. The CDR3 sequence is CASSQILGQGIDTQYF. The CDR3, as DNA: TGCGCCAGCAGCCAAATCTTGGGACAGGGAATAGATACGCAGTATTTT.

This clonotype was recorded at least ten times. The rearrangement uses TRBV29-1 and TRBJ2-3, with TRBD2 identical over 12 bases. There are 15 residues in the CDR3. V dropped 6 bases and J dropped 1; count of bases not matched to a gene: 5. Germline V gene data show CDR1 as SQVTM and CDR2 as ANQGSEA. CDR3 nucleotide sequence: TGCAGCGTCAGAAGGACTAGCGGGGGCACAGATACGCAGTATTTT. This translates into CSVRRTSGGTDTQYF.

This chain uses TRBV7-2 with TRBJ1-4, with D possibly being TRBD1 (5 bases). V was pared by 5 bases and J by 3 bases, with 10 bases between. The length of the CDR3 is 14 residues. Looked up from germline, CDR1 is SGHTA and CDR2 is FQGNSA. Written as DNA, the CDR3 is TGTGCCAGCAGCGTGCAGGGATCTAATGAAAAACTGTTTTTT. Translation: CASSVQGSNEKLFF.

This clonotype has ten or more counts. The V call is TRBV3-1, the J call TRBJ1-1, with TRBD1 matching over 11 bases. The germline gives CDR1 LGHDT, CDR2 YNNKEL (reference sequence). Trimming removed 1 base from V and 7 bases from J; junction bases left unmatched: 8. This CDR3 contains 16 residues. CDR3 amino acids: CASSQGGQGGSLEAFF. The CDR3, as DNA: TGTGCCAGCAGCCAAGGGGGACAGGGGGGCTCTCTTGAAGCTTTCTTT.

This clonotype occurred a few times. J is TRBJ1-1 and V is TRBV19; weak D call: TRBD1 (5 bases). CDR3 length: 14 residues. The V end was cut by 5 bases, the J end by 8 bases, with 18 bases between. CDR1 is LNHDA and CDR2 is SQIVND in the germline V gene (reference sequence). Here the CDR3 reads CASSLVYGGSEAFF. The CDR3 nucleotides read TGTGCCAGTAGTTTAGTTTATGGGGGGAGCGAAGCTTTCTTT.

This clonotype showed up many times. The V and J genes are TRBV7-2 and TRBJ2-7; TRBD2 matches 8 bases. V lost 3 bases to trimming and J lost 2 bases; unmatched junction nucleotides: 9. The CDR3 has 16 residues. Per germline, CDR1 SGHTA and CDR2 FQGNSA. The CDR3 nucleotides are TGTGCCAGCAGCTTTACCCCGGGACTAGTCGCCTACGAGCAGTACTTC. It yields the protein CASSFTPGLVAYEQYF.

This clonotype has at least ten counts. The rearrangement links TRBV20-1 to TRBJ2-1; 11 bases line up with TRBD2. CDR1 and CDR2 (germline): DFQATT, SNEGSKA (reference sequence). The CDR3 runs to 14 residues. With V trimmed by 6 bases and J by 0 bases, 1 base remained unmatched. CDR3 region: CSATSGSSYNEQFF. Written as DNA, the CDR3 is TGCAGTGCCACTAGCGGGAGCTCCTACAATGAGCAGTTCTTC.

This rearrangement joins TRBV4-1 to TRBJ2-7; the match to TRBD2 covers 11 bases. The CDR3 consists of 15 residues. V was pared by 2 bases and J by 5 bases, with 5 bases of the junction left unmatched. CDR1 MGHRA and CDR2 YSYEKL come from the germline V gene. CDR3 coding DNA: TGCGCCAGCAGCCAACAACTAGCGGGAGTAGACGAGCAGTACTTC. Translation: CASSQQLAGVDEQYF.

This clonotype was detected a few times. V and J are TRBV20-1 and TRBJ2-7; the match to TRBD2 covers 7 bases. Germline V lookup: CDR1 DFQATT, CDR2 SNEGSKA (reference sequence). J was trimmed by 0 bases and V by 3 bases; bases with no gene match: 5. CDR3 length equals 14 residues. The chain's CDR3 is CSASPAGSSYEQYF. CDR3 bases: TGCAGTGCTAGTCCAGCGGGGAGCTCCTACGAGCAGTACTTC.